This T cell receptor (beta chain) comes out of a study of patients and donors after allogeneic stem cell transplantation. TCRdb used MiXCR to reprocess the RT-PCR reads, holding one entry per CDR3 protein. The sample has about 210,000 distinct CDR3 sequences, 38% seen once. Between the trimmed V and J ends, which lost 3 bases and 5 bases, there was a span of 10 bases. The length of the CDR3 is 13 residues. The table lists this clonotype with many counts. The clonotype comes from a human donor who was either an allogeneic HSCT recipient or a stem cell or donor lymphocyte infusion donor (not recorded which). It is not recorded whose cells these are; they may come from a transplant donor. The chain employs TRBV12-3 or TRBV12-4 and TRBJ1-1; D remains ambiguous. Sequencing was done on a sample of blood, either unsorted or a sorted T cell fraction (not recorded which). CDR3 sequence: CASSFEGWTEAFF. DNA for the CDR3: TGTGCCAGCAGTTTTGAGGGATGGACTGAAGCTTTCTTT.